This T cell receptor (beta chain) emerged from a study of blood T cell repertoires in COVID-19. Overall study context: PBMCs, B-cell-depleted T cells, or T cells provided the cDNA or gDNA that made up the material.

In the source study's methods: Nucleated cell counts were estimated from reference gene primer amplification. The table came from immunoSEQ multiplex PCR; TCRdb's copy has only in-frame clones and leaves some out. From that table come the V and J calls and clone size; the DNA was used to work out D and trimming. The sample has more than 95,000 clones, 87% seen once; the top ten hold roughly 14%. Germline CDR1 is SEHNR and CDR2 is FQNEAQ (reference sequence). This CDR3 has 17 residues. Trimming left V 4 bases short and J 5 bases short, with 23 bases between. This receptor was obtained from a man aged 45-65 years with acute or convalescent COVID-19. The V and J genes are TRBV7-9 and TRBJ2-5, with a weak D call TRBD2 (6 bases). The sequenced sample consisted of peripheral blood. DNA of the CDR3: TGTGCCAGCAGCTACGGAGGGAGGACCCTCTCCAGGGAGACCCAGTACTTC. Its translation: CASSYGGRTLSRETQYF.